This T cell receptor (beta chain) was identified during a study of tumor-infiltrating lymphocytes in oesophageal squamous cell carcinoma (dated by TCRdb to the mid-2010s). Libraries were made using PCR. The sequencing machine was an Illumina HiSeq 2000. The raw public reads went through TCRdb reprocessing: fastp at Q25, MiXCR clone calling, in-frame beta chains kept. Here each entry gathers all rows of one CDR3 protein and keeps the most common genes and DNA. In all, the sample holds about 21,000 distinct CDR3 sequences, and 36% of those were seen once. Around an eighth of the sample rests with the top ten. Points on this clonotype: Its antigen remains undetermined. Per-nucleotide qualities are absent, and no much larger clonotype sits a single base away.

V loses 0 bases of germline sequence and J loses 5 bases, and the interval between the two ends is 7 bases. Measured from the cysteine to the phenylalanine, the CDR3 is 13 residues long. Only the CDR3 region is kept as DNA, spanning 39 bases read in frame from base 1. CDR1 is given as MNHNY and CDR2 as SVGAGI, both from the germline V gene (reference sequence). What was sequenced was esophageal tumor tissue. The sequence is built from TRBV6-6 and TRBJ2-5, with no confident D gene call. This TCR derives from a male donor with esophageal squamous cell carcinoma. The bases read TGTGCCAGCAGTTACTCGACCGGGGAGACCCAGTACTTC. This codes for CASSYSTGETQYF.